This T cell receptor (beta chain) stems from a study of CD8+CD57+ T cells in acquired aplastic anemia. In the study overall: CD4+ and CD8+ cells, once sorted, gave DNA averaging about 3 ug. Study-wide results and caveats: Sharing between patients and controls was observed for around 30 CD8+ CDR3 sequences.

In the case of this clonotype: The antigen is not known.

Profiles of TCR beta VDJ and CDR3 were generated from a genomic DNA template. TCRdb re-derived calls from the reads in MiXCR, one entry per CDR3 protein. The table shows 150,000 to 200,000 distinct CDR3 sequences, with 50% to 75% occurring only once. The sample taken for sequencing was sorted CD4+, CD8+, or CD8+CD57+ T cells (not recorded which) from PBMCs. The sequence was obtained from a human donor with severe aplastic anemia or a healthy control (not recorded which).

The CDR3 DNA is TGCAGTGCTAGAGAAATAACAGGTCCGAACCTCTATAATGAGCAGTTCTTC. Translation gives CSAREITGPNLYNEQFF. The chain links TRBV20-1 to TRBJ2-1, with D tentatively TRBD1 (5 bases). CDR1 is DFQATT and CDR2 is SNEGSKA in the germline V gene (reference sequence). The CDR3 extends over 17 amino acids. The V and J ends lost 0 bases and 7 bases respectively, with 22 bases between them.